The following is a T cell receptor (beta chain) sequence with its context. Its antigen is not known. HTBI primers from iRepertoire and Arm-PCR of CDR3 regions yielded the TCR beta libraries. TCRdb re-derived calls from the multiplex PCR reads in MiXCR, one entry per CDR3 protein. The sample yields over 500,000 distinct CDR3 sequences, roughly 15% seen once. The data originate from a study of regulatory T cells in long-lasting Graves disease. Study conclusions and caveats: Repertoires from persistent disease leaned toward TRBV28, TRBJ1-2 and TRBJ2-5. The study found persistent patients shared more public clonotypes (2,741) than new patients (966).

This CDR3 spans 11 amino acids. Germline values: CDR1 SGHRS, CDR2 YFSETQ. Trimming pared 4 bases from V and 7 bases from J, leaving 8 bases between. Time point: newly diagnosed GD, antithyroid drugs for less than 3 months. RNA isolated from PBMCs was used to make the TCR library. These data are also associated with another study on T cells in Graves' hyperthyroidism and ophthalmopathy. As that report states: HTBI primers drove first-round RT-PCR of the TCR CDR3.

The receptor was derived from a woman aged 30 to 39 with Graves disease. This chain links TRBV5-1 with TRBJ1-1; D is uncertain. The sequencing used peripheral blood mononuclear cells (PBMCs), collected at new diagnosis, from a patient treated with antithyroid drugs. The CDR3 region is CASSALNEAFF. In DNA form, the CDR3 reads TGCGCCAGCAGCGCACTCAATGAAGCTTTCTTT.